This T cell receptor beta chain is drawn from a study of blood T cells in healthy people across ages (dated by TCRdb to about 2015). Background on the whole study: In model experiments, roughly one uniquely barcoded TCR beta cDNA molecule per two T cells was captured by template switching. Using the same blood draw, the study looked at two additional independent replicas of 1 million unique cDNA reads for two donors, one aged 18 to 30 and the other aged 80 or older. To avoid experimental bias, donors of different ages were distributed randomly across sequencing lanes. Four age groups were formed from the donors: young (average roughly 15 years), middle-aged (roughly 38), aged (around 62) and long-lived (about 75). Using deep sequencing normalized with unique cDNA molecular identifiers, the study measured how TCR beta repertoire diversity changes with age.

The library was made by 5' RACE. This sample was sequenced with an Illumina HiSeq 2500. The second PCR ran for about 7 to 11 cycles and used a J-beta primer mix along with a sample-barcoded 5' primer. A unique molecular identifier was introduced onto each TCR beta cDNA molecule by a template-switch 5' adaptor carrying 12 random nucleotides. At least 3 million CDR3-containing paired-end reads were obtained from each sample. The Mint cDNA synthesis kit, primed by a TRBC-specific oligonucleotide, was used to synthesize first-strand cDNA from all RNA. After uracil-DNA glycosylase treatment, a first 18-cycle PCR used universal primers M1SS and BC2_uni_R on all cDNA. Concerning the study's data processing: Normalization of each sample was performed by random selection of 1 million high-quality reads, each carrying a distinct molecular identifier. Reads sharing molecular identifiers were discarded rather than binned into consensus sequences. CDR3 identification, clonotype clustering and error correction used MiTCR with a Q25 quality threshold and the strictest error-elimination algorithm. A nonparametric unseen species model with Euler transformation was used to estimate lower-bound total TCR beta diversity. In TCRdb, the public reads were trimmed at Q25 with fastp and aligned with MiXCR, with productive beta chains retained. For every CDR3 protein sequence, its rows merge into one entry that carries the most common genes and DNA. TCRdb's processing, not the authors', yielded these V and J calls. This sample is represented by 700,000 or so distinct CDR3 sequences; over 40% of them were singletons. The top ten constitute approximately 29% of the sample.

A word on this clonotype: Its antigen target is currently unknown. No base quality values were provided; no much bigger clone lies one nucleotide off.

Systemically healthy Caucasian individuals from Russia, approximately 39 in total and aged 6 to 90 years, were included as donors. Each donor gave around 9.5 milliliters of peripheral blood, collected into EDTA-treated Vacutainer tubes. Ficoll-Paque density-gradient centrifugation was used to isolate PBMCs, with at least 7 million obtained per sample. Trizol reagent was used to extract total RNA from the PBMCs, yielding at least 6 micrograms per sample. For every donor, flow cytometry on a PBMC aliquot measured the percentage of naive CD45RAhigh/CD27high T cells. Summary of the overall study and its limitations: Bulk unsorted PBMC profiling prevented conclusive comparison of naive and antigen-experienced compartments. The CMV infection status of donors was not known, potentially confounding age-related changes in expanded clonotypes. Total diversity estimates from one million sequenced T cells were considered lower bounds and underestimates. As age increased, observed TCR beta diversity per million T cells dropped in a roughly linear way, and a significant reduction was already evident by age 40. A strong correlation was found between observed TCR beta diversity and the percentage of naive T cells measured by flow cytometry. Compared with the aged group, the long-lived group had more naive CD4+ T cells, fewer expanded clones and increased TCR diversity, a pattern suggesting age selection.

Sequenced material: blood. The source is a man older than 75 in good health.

CDR3 loop: CSARAFGAAGTAYQETQYF. In nucleotides, the sequence is TGCAGTGCTAGAGCCTTCGGGGCTGCCGGGACTGCGTACCAAGAGACCCAGTACTTC. The chain is encoded by TRBV20-1 joined to TRBJ2-5; 6 matching bases give a weak D call of TRBD2. Between the V and J ends, shortened by 1 base and 0 bases respectively, the junction contains 24 bases. The CDR3, cysteine through phenylalanine, is 19 amino acids long. Kept here is only the CDR3 DNA, which spans 57 bases and is read in frame from base 1. Looking up the germline V gene (reference sequence) yields CDR1 DFQATT and CDR2 SNEGSKA.